Reported below is one T cell receptor (beta chain). This entry is derived from a study of control samples from healthy donors and cancer patients. Assay used: immunoSEQ multiplex PCR; TCRdb lists only in-frame clones, some missing. The sample yields 75,000 to 100,000 clones, around nine tenths seen once. Sequenced: blood. The sequence derives from a man aged 45-65 years in good health.

This CDR3 reads CASSFDPNTGELFF. The CDR3 coding sequence is TGTGCCAGCAGCTTTGACCCGAACACCGGGGAGCTGTTTTTT. This chain joins TRBV5-4 and TRBJ2-2, with D uncertain. The CDR3 extends over 14 amino acids. V lost 2 bases and J lost 0, with 5 bases in between. Germline assignment: CDR1 SGHNT and CDR2 YYREEE (reference sequence).